Given below is one T cell receptor beta chain in context. The target antigen is unknown. Per the germline V gene, CDR1 is MNHEY and CDR2 is SMNVEV (reference sequence). The CDR3 extends over 15 amino acids. This entry is derived from a study of cytomegalovirus exposure and HLA in healthy donors. The PCR employed 60 Vbeta primers together with 13 Jbeta primers. Sequencing was performed with immunoSEQ multiplex PCR; in TCRdb, only in-frame clones are kept and a portion is missing. Of 100,000 or so clones in the sample, 70% to 80% were seen once. Donors likely had unrecorded immune exposures despite being nominally healthy when sampled. Study results and caveats: It was about 180 TCR beta chains that were listed as cytomegalovirus-associated. TCR beta sequences reportedly predicted the HLA-A and HLA-B alleles of most subjects accurately. As was reported, the classifier diagnosed cytomegalovirus status with high specificity and sensitivity.

Sample: PBMCs. V and J are TRBV27 and TRBJ2-5; 9 nucleotides align to TRBD1. The DNA matches TRBJ2-7 better at its end, which makes the J call doubtful. This receptor was taken from a man aged 35-49 years in good health and CMV-seronegative. CDR3: CASSLYGTGTYEQYF. The CDR3 DNA reads TGTGCCAGCAGTTTATATGGGACAGGGACCTACGAGCAGTACTTC.